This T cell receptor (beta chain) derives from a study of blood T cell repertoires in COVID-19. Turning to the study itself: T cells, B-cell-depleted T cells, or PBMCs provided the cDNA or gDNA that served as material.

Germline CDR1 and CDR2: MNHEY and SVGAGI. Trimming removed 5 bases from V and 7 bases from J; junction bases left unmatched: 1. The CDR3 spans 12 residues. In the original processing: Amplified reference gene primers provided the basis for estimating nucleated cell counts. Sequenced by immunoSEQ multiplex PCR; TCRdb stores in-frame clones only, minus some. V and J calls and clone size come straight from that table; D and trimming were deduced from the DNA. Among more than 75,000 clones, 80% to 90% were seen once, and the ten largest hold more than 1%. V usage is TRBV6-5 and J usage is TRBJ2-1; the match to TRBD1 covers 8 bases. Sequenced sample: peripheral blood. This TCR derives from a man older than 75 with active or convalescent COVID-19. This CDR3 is CASSRQGNEQFF. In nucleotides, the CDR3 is TGTGCCAGCAGTAGACAGGGGAATGAGCAGTTCTTC.